This T cell receptor beta chain was sequenced during a study of T cells after yellow fever vaccination. Germline CDR1 is SGHAT and CDR2 is FQNNGV. V dropped 1 base and J dropped 5; count of bases not matched to a gene: 8. There are 15 residues in the CDR3. MiXCR, run by TCRdb on the 5' RACE reads, gives a single entry per CDR3 protein. Of 200,000 to 250,000 distinct CDR3 sequences listed, 6.9% are singletons. Turning to this clonotype: The antigen remains unidentified.

Study-wide findings and caveats: Clonotypes appearing in both CD4 and CD8 compartments existed, and their share was small. Clones that expanded after primary vaccination mostly reappeared after the booster (just over 95% CD4, approximately 85% CD8).

The J gene is TRBJ2-7, the V gene TRBV11-2; 7 nucleotides agree with TRBD1. The clonotype comes from a young man who received the YFV17D yellow fever vaccine. The sequenced sample was CD4+ T cells sorted from PBMCs, obtained 15 days after the yellow fever booster vaccination. DNA for the CDR3: TGTGCCAGCAGCTTAGGTCGGCAGGGGGACGACGAGCAGTACTTC. Protein sequence: CASSLGRQGDDEQYF.